This T cell receptor beta chain was profiled in a study of cytomegalovirus exposure and HLA in healthy donors. Study information: An earlier analysis found 100 million or so unique TCR beta sequences from about 190 million T cells.

Regarding the study as a whole: The study designated around 150 TCR beta chains cytomegalovirus-associated. HLA allele associations emerged for 15,000 to 20,000 TCR beta sequences in a later analysis, at 0.05 false discovery rate.

Concerning this clone: Its antigen remains unknown.

In the PCR, 60 Vbeta and 13 Jbeta primers were used. TCRdb keeps only in-frame clones here, not all; method: immunoSEQ multiplex PCR. In the table there are over 150,000 clones, approximately 88% of which are singletons. Sequencing input: PBMCs. This receptor was obtained from a woman in her twenties or thirties in good health and CMV-seronegative.

The CDR3 region is CASSPYSVGGTGSYEQYF. The CDR3 DNA reads as TGTGCCAGCAGCCCCTACTCGGTGGGGGGGACAGGGTCCTACGAGCAGTACTTC. The rearrangement joins TRBV7-3 to TRBJ2-7, with 9 nucleotides matching TRBD1. Germline CDR1 and CDR2: SGHTA and FQGTGA. There are 18 residues in the CDR3. The junction had 15 bases not matched to a gene; V was cut back by 5 bases and J by 1 base.